The sequence of this TCR beta chain was determined in a study of technical replicates of blood from a handful of donors (dated by TCRdb to the late 2010s). V is cut back by 4 bases and J by 2 bases, with 5 bases in the junction unmatched. The CDR3 contains 14 residues, cysteine and phenylalanine counted. The entry retains the CDR3 DNA only, 42 bases that are in frame from base 1. The germline V gene specifies SGHVS as CDR1 and FNYEAQ as CDR2. The library came from the immunoSEQ multiplex PCR assay. TCRdb mirrors the immuneACCESS table, restricted to in-frame sequences. Some clones are absent from its copies; in checked studies, under half trace to an unresolved V gene, and the reason for the others is unknown. Here the sample has about 80,000 clones; 75% to 95% occur a single time. Around 0.4% of the sample comes from the top ten. Comments on this clone: Its cognate antigen has yet to be identified. No qualities accompany the bases; no much larger clone lies one base away.

The source of this sequence is a human donor in good health. The specimen was T cells isolated from PBMCs. In this chain, TRBV7-6 is recombined with TRBJ2-7, with 7 bases matching TRBD2. The CDR3 protein sequence reads: CASSSSGAPYEQYF. The bases read TGTGCCAGCAGCTCTAGCGGAGCCCCCTACGAGCAGTACTTC.